This T cell receptor (beta chain) was identified in a study of T cells in Graves' hyperthyroidism and ophthalmopathy. RNA transcripts served as the template for amplifying TCR beta CDR3 regions. The TCR CDR3 first-round RT-PCR relied on the HTBI primer set. TCRdb passed the multiplex PCR reads through MiXCR, listing each CDR3 protein once. The table shows about 290,000 distinct CDR3 sequences, with roughly 15% occurring only once. Exclusion criteria comprised uncontrolled infection, other autoimmune disease, pregnancy or lactation. This CDR3 region has 14 residues. The V end lost 1 base, the J end lost 4 bases, and 8 bases lay between the germline ends. Study observations and caveats: The model forecast ophthalmopathy, anticipating it by a median about six months before onset.

This clonotype was counted many times. Its target is unknown. The material sequenced was blood. The sequence was collected from a man aged 25-45 years with Graves' hyperthyroidism. The V gene is TRBV12-3 or TRBV12-4, the J gene TRBJ1-5; D is unresolved. For the CDR3, the DNA is TGTGCCAGCAGTTTAGAGAAGGGAAATCAGCCCCAGCATTTT. This gives the protein CASSLEKGNQPQHF.